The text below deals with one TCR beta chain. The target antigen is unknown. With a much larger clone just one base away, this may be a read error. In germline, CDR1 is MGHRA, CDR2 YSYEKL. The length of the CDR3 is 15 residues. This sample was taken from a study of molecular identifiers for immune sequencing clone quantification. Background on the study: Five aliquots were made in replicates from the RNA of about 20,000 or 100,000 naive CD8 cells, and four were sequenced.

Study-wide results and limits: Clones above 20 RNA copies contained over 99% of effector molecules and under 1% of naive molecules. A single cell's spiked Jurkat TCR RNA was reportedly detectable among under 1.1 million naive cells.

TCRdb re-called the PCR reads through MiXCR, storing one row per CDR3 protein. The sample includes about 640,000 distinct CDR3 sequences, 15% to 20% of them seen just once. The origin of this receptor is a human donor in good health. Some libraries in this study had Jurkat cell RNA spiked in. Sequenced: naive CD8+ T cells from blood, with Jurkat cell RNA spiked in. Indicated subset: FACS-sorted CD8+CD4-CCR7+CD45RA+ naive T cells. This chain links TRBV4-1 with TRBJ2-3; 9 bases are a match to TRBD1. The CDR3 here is CASNQDRGFVDTQYF. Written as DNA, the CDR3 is TGCGCCAGCAACCAAGACAGGGGGTTCGTAGATACGCAGTATTTT.